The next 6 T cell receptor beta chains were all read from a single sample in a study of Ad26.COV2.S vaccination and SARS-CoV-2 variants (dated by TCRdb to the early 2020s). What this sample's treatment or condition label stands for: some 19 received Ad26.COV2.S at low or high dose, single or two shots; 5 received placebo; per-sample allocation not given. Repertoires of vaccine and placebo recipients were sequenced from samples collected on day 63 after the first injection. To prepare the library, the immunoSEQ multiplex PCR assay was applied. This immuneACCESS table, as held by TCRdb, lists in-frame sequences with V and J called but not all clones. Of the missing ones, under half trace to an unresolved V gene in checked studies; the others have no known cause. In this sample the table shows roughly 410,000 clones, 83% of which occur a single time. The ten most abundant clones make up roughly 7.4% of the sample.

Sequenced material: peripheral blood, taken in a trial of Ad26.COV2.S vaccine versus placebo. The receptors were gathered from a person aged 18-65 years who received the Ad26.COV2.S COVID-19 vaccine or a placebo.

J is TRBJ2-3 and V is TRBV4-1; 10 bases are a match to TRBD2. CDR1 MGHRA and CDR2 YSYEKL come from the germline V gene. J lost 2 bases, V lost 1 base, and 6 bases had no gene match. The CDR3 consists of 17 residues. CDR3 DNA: TGCGCCAGCAGCCAAGTCCTTACTAGCGGGGTCACAGATACGCAGTATTTT. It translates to CASSQVLTSGVTDTQYF.

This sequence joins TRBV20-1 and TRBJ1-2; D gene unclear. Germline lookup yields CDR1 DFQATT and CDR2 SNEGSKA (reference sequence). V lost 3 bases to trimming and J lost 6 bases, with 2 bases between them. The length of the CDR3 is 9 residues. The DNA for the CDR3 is TGCAGTGCTAGTGATGGCTACACCTTC. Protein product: CSASDGYTF.

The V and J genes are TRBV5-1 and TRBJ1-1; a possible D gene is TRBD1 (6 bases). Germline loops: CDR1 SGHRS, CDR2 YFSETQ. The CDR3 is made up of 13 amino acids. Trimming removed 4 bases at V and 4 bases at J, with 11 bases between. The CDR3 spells CASSNRGATEAFF. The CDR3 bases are TGCGCCAGCAGCAATAGGGGGGCCACTGAAGCTTTCTTT. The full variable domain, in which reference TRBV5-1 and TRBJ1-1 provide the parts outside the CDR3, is KAGVTQTPRYLIKTRGQQVTLSCSPISGHRSVSWYQQTPGQGLQFLFEYFSETQRNKGNFPGRFSGRQFSNSRSEMNVSTLELGDSALYLCASSNRGATEAFFGQGTRLTVV.

The CDR3 bases are TGCAGCGTTGCTTTTGGTCTCTCAAGAGAGACTGAAGCTTTCTTT. Translating it yields CSVAFGLSRETEAFF. The rearrangement uses TRBV29-1 and TRBJ1-1, with unresolved D. Germline values: CDR1 SQVTM, CDR2 ANQGSEA. The CDR3 runs 15 residues. V was clipped by 4 bases and J by 5 bases, with 20 bases between them. The full variable domain, in which reference TRBV29-1 and TRBJ1-1 provide the parts outside the CDR3, is SAVISQKPSRDICQRGTSLTIQCQVDSQVTMMFWYRQQPGQSLTLIATANQGSEATYESGFVIDKFPISRPNLTFSTLTVSNMSPEDSSIYLCSVAFGLSRETEAFFGQGTRLTVV.

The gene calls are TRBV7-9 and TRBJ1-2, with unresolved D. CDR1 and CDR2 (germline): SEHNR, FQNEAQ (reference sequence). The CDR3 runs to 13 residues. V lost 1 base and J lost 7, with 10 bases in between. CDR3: CASSLVGVSGYTF. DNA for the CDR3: TGTGCCAGCAGCTTAGTAGGAGTAAGTGGCTACACCTTC.

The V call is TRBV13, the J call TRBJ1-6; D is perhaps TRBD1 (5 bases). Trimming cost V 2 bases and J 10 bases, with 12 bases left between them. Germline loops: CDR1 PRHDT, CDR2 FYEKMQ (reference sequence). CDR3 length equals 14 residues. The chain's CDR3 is CASSLSGRGSPLHF. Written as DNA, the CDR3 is TGTGCCAGCAGCTTATCAGGGAGAGGGTCACCCCTCCACTTT.